This T cell receptor (beta chain) was identified in a study of graft-versus-host responses after intestinal transplantation. Background on the study: Those transplanted obtained multivisceral, liver-intestinal, or isolated intestinal grafts. Anti-thymocyte globulin induction preceded roughly 3 years of tacrolimus and steroid maintenance in all recipients.

This CDR3 region has 19 residues. V shed 4 bases, J shed 0 bases, and the junction held 12 bases outside the gene matches. The V gene's germline CDR1 is MGHRA and CDR2 YSYEKL. Profiled with immunoSEQ multiplex PCR; TCRdb holds only in-frame clones, not every one. The sample holds around 10,000 clones, approximately 30% seen once. Study-level points and caveats: There were GvH clones found in recipient marrow, and some of them appeared first in ileum or blood.

This specimen consisted of alloreactive CD4+ T cells from a mixed lymphocyte reaction culture, obtained before transplantation. Subset given: CFSE-low proliferating T cells sorted from roughly 6-day pre-transplant mixed lymphocyte reaction (GvH or HvG direction). This receptor was identified in a human patient who was an organ donor for intestinal transplantation. The J gene is TRBJ2-1, the V gene TRBV4-1; TRBD1 aligns across 10 bases. The CDR3 region is CASSRYRDRGSSSYNEQFF. DNA of the CDR3: TGCGCCAGCAGCCGATACCGGGACAGGGGTTCGAGCTCCTACAATGAGCAGTTCTTC.